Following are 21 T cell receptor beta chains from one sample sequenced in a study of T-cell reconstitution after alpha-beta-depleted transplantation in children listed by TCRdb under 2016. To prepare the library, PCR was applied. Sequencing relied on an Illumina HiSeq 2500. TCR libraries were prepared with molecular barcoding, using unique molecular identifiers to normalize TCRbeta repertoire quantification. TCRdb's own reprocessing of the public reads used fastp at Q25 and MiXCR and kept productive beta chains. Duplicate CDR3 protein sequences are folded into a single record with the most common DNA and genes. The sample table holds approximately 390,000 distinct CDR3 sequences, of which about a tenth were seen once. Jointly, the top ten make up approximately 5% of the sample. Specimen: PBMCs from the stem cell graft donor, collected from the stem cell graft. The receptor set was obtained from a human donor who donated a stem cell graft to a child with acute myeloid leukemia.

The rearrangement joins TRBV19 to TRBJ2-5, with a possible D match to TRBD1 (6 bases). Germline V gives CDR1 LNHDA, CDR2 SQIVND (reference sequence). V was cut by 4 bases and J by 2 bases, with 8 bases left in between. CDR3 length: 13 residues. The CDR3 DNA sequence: TGTGCCAGTAGTACAGGGGTACAAGAGACCCAGTACTTC. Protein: CASSTGVQETQYF.

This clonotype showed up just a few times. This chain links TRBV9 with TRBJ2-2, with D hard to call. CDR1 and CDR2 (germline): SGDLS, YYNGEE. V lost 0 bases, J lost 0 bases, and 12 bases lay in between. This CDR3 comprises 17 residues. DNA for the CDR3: TGTGCCAGCAGCGTAGCTTCTAGGTCTTCGAACACCGGGGAGCTGTTTTTT. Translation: CASSVASRSSNTGELFF.

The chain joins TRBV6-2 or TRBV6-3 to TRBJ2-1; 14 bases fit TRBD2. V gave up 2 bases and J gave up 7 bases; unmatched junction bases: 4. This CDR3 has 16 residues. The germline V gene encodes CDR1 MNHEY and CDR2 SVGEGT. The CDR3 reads CASSYHRTSGRNEQFF. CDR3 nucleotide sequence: TGTGCCAGCAGTTACCACCGGACTAGCGGGAGGAATGAGCAGTTCTTC.

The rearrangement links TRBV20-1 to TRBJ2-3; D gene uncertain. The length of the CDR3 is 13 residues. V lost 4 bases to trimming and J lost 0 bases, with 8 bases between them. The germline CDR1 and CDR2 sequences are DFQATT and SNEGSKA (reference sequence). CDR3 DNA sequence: TGCAGTGCTACCCGCCCTAGCACAGATACGCAGTATTTT. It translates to CSATRPSTDTQYF.

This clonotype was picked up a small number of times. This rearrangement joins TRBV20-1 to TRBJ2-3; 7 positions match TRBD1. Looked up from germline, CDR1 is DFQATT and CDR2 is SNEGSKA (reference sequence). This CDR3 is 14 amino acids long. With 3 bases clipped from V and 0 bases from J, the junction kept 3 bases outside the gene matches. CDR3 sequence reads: CSASTQGSTDTQYF. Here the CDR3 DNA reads TGCAGTGCTAGTACACAGGGGAGCACAGATACGCAGTATTTT.

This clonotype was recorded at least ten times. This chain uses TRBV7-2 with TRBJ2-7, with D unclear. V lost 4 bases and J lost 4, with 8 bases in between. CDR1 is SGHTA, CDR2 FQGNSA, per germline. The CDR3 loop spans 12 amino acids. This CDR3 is CASSSSRYEQYF. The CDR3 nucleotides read TGTGCCAGCAGCTCCTCTAGGTACGAGCAGTACTTC.

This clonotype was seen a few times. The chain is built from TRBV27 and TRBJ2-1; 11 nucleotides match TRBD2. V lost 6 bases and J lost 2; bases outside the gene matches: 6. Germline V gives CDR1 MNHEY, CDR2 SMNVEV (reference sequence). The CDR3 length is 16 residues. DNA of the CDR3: TGTGCCAGCAGCCTCCTAGCGGGAGGCACCTACAATGAGCAGTTCTTC. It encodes CASSLLAGGTYNEQFF.

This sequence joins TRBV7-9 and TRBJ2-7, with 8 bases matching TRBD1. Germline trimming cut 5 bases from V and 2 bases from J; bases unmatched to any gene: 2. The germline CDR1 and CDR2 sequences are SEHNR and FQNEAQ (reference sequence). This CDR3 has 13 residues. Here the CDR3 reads CASSRQGTYEQYV. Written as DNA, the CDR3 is TGTGCCAGCAGCAGACAGGGGACCTACGAGCAGTACGTC.

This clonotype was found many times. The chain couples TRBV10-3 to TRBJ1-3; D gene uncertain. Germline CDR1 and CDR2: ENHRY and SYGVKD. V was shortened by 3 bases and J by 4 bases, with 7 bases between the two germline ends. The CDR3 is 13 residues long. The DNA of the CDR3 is TGTGCCATCAGTGATTGGGCAGGAAACACCATATATTTT. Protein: CAISDWAGNTIYF.

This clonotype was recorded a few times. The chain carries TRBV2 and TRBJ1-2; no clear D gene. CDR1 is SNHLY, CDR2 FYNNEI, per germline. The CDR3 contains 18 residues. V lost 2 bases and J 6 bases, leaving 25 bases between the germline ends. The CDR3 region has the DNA TGTGCCAGCAGTGAAACGGAGGCGGGCTTGGCCCATCTTCATGGCTACACCTTC. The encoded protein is CASSETEAGLAHLHGYTF.

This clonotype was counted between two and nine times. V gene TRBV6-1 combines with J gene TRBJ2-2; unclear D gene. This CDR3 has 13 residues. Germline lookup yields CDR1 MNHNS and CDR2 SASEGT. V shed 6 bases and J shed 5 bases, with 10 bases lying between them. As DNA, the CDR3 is TGTGCCAGCAGGAAAACGTTTACCGGGGAGCTGTTTTTT. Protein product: CASRKTFTGELFF.

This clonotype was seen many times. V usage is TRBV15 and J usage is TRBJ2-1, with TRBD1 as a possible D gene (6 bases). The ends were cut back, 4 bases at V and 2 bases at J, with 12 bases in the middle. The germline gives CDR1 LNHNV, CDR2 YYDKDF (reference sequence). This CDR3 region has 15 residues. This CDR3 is CATSIGQSTYNEQFF. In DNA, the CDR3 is TGTGCCACCAGCATAGGACAGTCCACCTACAATGAGCAGTTCTTC. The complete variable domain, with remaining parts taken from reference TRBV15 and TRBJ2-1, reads DAMVIQNPRYQVTQFGKPVTLSCSQTLNHNVMYWYQQKSSQAPKLLFHYYDKDFNNEADTPDNFQSRRPNTSFCFLDIRSPGLGDTAMYLCATSIGQSTYNEQFFGPGTRLTVL.

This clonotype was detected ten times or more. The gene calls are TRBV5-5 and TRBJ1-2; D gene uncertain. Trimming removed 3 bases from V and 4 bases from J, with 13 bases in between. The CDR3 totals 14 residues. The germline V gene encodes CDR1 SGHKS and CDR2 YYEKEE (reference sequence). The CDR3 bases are TGTGCCAGCAGCTCCCGGGAGACTTTCTATGGCTACACCTTC. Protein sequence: CASSSRETFYGYTF.

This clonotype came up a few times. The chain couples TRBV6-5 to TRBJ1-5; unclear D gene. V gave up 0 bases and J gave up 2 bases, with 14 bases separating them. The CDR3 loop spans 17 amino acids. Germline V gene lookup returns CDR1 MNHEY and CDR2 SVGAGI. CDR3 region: CASSYSALQLGNQPQHF. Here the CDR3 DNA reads TGTGCCAGCAGTTACTCGGCCCTCCAGCTTGGCAATCAGCCCCAGCATTTT.

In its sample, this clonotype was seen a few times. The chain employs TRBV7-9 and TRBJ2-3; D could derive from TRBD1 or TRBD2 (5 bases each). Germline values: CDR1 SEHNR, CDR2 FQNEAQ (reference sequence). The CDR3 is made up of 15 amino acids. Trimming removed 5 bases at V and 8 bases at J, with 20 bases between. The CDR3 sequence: CASSLTEDYGGTQYF. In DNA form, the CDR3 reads TGTGCCAGCAGCCTGACGGAGGATTATGGGGGTACGCAGTATTTT.

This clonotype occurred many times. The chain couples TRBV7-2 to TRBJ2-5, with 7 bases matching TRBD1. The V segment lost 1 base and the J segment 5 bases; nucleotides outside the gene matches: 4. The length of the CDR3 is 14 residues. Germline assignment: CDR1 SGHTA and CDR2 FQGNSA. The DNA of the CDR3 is TGTGCCAGCAGCTTAGGACAGGGAAGTGAGACCCAGTACTTC. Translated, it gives CASSLGQGSETQYF. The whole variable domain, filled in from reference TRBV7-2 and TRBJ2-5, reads GAGVSQSPSNKVTEKGKDVELRCDPISGHTALYWYRQSLGQGLEFLIYFQGNSAPDKSGLPSDRFSAERTGGSVSTLTIQRTQQEDSAVYLCASSLGQGSETQYFGPGTRLLVL.

This chain's CDR3 is CSAREKGLVARQYF. The CDR3 DNA is TGCAGTGCTAGGGAAAAGGGGCTAGTAGCTCGTCAGTATTTT. The V gene is TRBV20-1, the J gene TRBJ2-3, with D possibly being TRBD1 (5 bases). With 3 bases removed from V and 12 bases from J, the gap between germline ends came to 22 bases. This CDR3 is built from 14 residues. Per germline, CDR1 DFQATT and CDR2 SNEGSKA (reference sequence).

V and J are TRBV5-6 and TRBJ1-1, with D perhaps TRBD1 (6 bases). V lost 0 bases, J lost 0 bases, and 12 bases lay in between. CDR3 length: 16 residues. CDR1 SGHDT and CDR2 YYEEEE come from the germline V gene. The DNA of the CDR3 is TGTGCCAGCAGCTTGGGGCAGGGGACTATGAACACTGAAGCTTTCTTT. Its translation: CASSLGQGTMNTEAFF.

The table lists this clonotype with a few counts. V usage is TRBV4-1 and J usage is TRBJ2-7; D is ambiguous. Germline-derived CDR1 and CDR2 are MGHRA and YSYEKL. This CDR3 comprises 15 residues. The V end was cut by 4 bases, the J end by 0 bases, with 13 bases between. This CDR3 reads CASSRDPASSYEQYV. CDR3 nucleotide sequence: TGCGCCAGCAGCCGAGATCCCGCGAGCTCCTACGAGCAGTACGTC.

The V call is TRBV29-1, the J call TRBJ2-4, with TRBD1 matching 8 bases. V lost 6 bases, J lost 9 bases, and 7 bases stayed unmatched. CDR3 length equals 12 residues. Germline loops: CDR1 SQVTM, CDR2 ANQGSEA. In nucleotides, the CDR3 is TGCAGCGTGGTCGACAGGGGTGTCATTCAGTACTTC. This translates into CSVVDRGVIQYF. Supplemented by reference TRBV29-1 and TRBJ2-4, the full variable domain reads SAVISQKPSRDICQRGTSLTIQCQVDSQVTMMFWYRQQPGQSLTLIATANQGSEATYESGFVIDKFPISRPNLTFSTLTVSNMSPEDSSIYLCSVVDRGVIQYFGAGTRLSVL.

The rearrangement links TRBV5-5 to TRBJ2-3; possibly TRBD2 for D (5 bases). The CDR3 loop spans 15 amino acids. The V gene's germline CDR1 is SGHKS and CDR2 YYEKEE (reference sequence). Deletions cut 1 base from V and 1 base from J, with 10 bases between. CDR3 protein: CASSLRIGGTDTQYF. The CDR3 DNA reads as TGTGCCAGCAGCTTGCGTATCGGGGGCACAGATACGCAGTATTTT.